These 8 T cell receptor beta chains originate from one sample sequenced in a study of monozygotic twins with inflammatory bowel disease. Using the 5' RACE reads, TCRdb records one entry per CDR3 protein without DNA. The listing contains approximately 400,000 distinct CDR3 sequences. Sequenced input: blood. Receptors were obtained from a human donor with ulcerative colitis or Crohn's disease, or a healthy co-twin of an affected twin (not recorded which).

The chain has TRBV2 and TRBJ2-5; checking the TCRdb D call of TRBD2 is not possible without DNA. The CDR3 contains 15 residues. Germline values: CDR1 SNHLY, CDR2 FYNNEI. The CDR3 reads CASSRDKPLRETQYF.

The chain uses TRBV6-5 and TRBJ2-7; the D call of TRBD2 rests on TCRdb alone, since no DNA is present to check it. The germline gives CDR1 MNHEY, CDR2 SVGAGI. The CDR3 covers 15 residues. The CDR3 spells CASSYLPSALYEQYF.

V and J are TRBV7-2 and TRBJ2-1; the TCRdb call, TRBD2, lacks DNA for checking. Germline CDR1 and CDR2: SGHTA and FQGNSA. The CDR3 spans 15 residues. CDR3 amino acids: CASSLTGLGSNEQFF.

The chain combines TRBV9 with TRBJ1-2. This CDR3 has 15 amino acids. Germline assignment: CDR1 SGDLS and CDR2 YYNGEE. The CDR3 protein is CACSVKVPHGERYTF.

The chain is built from TRBV7-2 and TRBJ2-3; TCRdb's D gene call, TRBD2, goes unchecked for lack of DNA. CDR1 and CDR2 (germline): SGHTA, FQGNSA. The length of the CDR3 is 16 residues. The CDR3 region is CASSSRTSGSTDTQYF. The full variable domain, in which reference TRBV7-2 and TRBJ2-3 provide the parts outside the CDR3, is GAGVSQSPSNKVTEKGKDVELRCDPISGHTALYWYRQSLGQGLEFLIYFQGNSAPDKSGLPSDRFSAERTGGSVSTLTIQRTQQEDSAVYLCASSSRTSGSTDTQYFGPGTRLTVL.

This chain links TRBV7-9 with TRBJ2-1; TCRdb returns TRBD2, unconfirmable since there is no DNA. The germline V gene has CDR1 SEHNR and CDR2 FQNEAQ (reference sequence). The CDR3 totals 16 residues. The CDR3 sequence is CASSLGAGLSYNEQFF.

The rearrangement links TRBV29-1 to TRBJ1-1; TCRdb reports TRBD1, a call that lacks DNA to check it against. The CDR3 spans 14 residues. CDR1 is SQVTM, CDR2 ANQGSEA, per germline. The chain's CDR3 is CSVLDGTGIGEAFF.

This sequence joins TRBV7-2 and TRBJ1-6; TCRdb proposes TRBD1, but this gene call is untestable without DNA. Germline V gives CDR1 SGHTA, CDR2 FQGNSA. CDR3 size: 16 residues. This chain's CDR3 is CASSLSGGTAFSPLHF.